Below, one TCR beta chain is given with its context. The target antigen is unknown. The CDR3 spans 13 residues. Trimming removed 0 bases at V and 6 bases at J, with 9 bases between. Germline CDR1 reads SGHNT; CDR2 reads YYREEE (reference sequence). The data belong to a study of T cell responses to AZD1222 COVID-19 vaccine. Method: immunoSEQ multiplex PCR; TCRdb's copy keeps in-frame clones and lacks some. The listing contains more than 110,000 clones. General study findings and limits: With dominance at 160-218 and 743-854, vaccine-associated CD4 TCRs spanned spike. Reportedly, nearly half the spike-specific TCRs target unmutated variant regions.

The origin of this receptor is an adult in good health. The chain combines TRBV5-4 with TRBJ1-1; D may be TRBD1 (5 bases). Sequencing was done on a sample of peripheral blood. CDR3 sequence (DNA): TGTGCCAGCAGCTTGGGGGGCGAGGCTGAAGCTTTCTTT. Protein sequence: CASSLGGEAEAFF.